This is a list of T cell receptor beta chains from one sample in a study of T cells expressing NK-cell markers. TCRdb re-called the 5' RACE reads and shows each CDR3 protein once, DNA omitted. The sample totals a few hundred thousand distinct CDR3 sequences. Sequencing was done on a sample of blood T cells: a sorted CD56 or NKG2C T cell subset, CD4+ or CD8+ T cells, or bulk PBMC T cells (not recorded which). Receptor source: a man aged 18-70 years in good health. The CDR3 runs from the conserved cysteine through the conserved F or W.

v_call	j_call	cdr3_aa
TRBV6-1	TRBJ2-7	CASSVQRGAHEQYF
TRBV3-1	TRBJ1-2	CASSPGQTYTF
TRBV7-9	TRBJ1-4	CASSSRLATNEKLFF
TRBV11-1	TRBJ1-1	CASSSRPRTENLKNTEAFF
TRBV7-8	TRBJ1-5	CASSPDTHQPQHF
TRBV3-1	TRBJ2-5	CASSLVPGQAIYF
TRBV7-2	TRBJ2-1	CASSLRASGGPSSYNEQFF
TRBV18	TRBJ2-7	CASSPGQGVLYEQYF
TRBV20-1	TRBJ2-2	CSARKTSGGAHTGELFF
TRBV9	TRBJ2-7	CASSATPGYEQYF
TRBV9	TRBJ2-1	CASSPRGGNTYNEQFF
TRBV2	TRBJ2-1	CASSGYFGDNEQFF
TRBV20-1	TRBJ1-2	CSAVQRGLSYTF
TRBV6-2/TRBV6-3	TRBJ2-5	CASSYAGEETQYF
TRBV6-5	TRBJ1-3	CASSYYPMGRAGNTIYF
TRBV3-1	TRBJ1-6	CASSRNRDPLHF
TRBV20-1	TRBJ2-1	CSARDLGFEGVSYNEQFF
TRBV3-1	TRBJ2-2	CASSQVGRYTGELFF
TRBV6-9	TRBJ1-5	CASTAQRRINQPQHF
TRBV14	TRBJ1-2	CASSRGGSSPYGYTF
TRBV12-3/TRBV12-4	TRBJ2-7	CASRFEGTGGEQYF
TRBV12-3/TRBV12-4	TRBJ1-2	CASRLGGPYGYTF
TRBV7-2	TRBJ2-3	CASGRDLSTDTQYF
TRBV18	TRBJ2-7	CASSPTVTYEQYF
TRBV2	TRBJ2-1	CASSEPQRGDNEQFF
TRBV5-6	TRBJ2-5	CASSPRSFVKKGGETQYF
TRBV21-1	TRBJ2-7	CASRPRMADHPNEQYF
TRBV29-1	TRBJ2-7	CSVEMNGFKQYF
TRBV6-1	TRBJ1-4	CASRPANWDGGLFF
TRBV4-2	TRBJ2-3	CASSPQELQTDTQYF
TRBV7-8	TRBJ2-7	CASSLRFSKGARSHYEQYF
TRBV7-2	TRBJ2-2	CASSLPGELFF
TRBV29-1	TRBJ2-5	CSASMGETQYF
TRBV11-2	TRBJ2-1	CASSQGLAGLNEQFF
TRBV5-1	TRBJ2-5	CASSMGDARQETQYF
TRBV4-2	TRBJ2-3	CASSQRLAGRYSTDTQYF
TRBV18	TRBJ1-2	CASSPPASSYGYTF
TRBV9	TRBJ2-5	CASSVGADRGETQYF
TRBV2	TRBJ2-7	CASSTRQGGGREQYF
TRBV6-1	TRBJ1-6	CASSVGTLYNSPLHF
TRBV7-3	TRBJ2-3	CAARYRGAYTDTQYF
TRBV6-5	TRBJ1-2	CASSHNYGYTF
TRBV5-6	TRBJ1-2	CASSAPFQAGYGYTF
TRBV20-1	TRBJ1-1	CSASGGEGGAEAFF
TRBV27	TRBJ1-1	CASSLEAGDYTEAFF
TRBV27	TRBJ1-6	CASKTLGTGVRSPLHF
TRBV7-3	TRBJ2-2	CASSPTTHTGELFF
TRBV7-2	TRBJ2-7	CASSVAGWEYYEQYF
TRBV6-2/TRBV6-3	TRBJ1-3	CASSYVGNTIYF
TRBV6-4	TRBJ2-7	CASITNRQSQYF
TRBV6-1	TRBJ2-2	CASKVEVRNTGELFF
TRBV12-3/TRBV12-4	TRBJ1-2	CASTRLAAGYTF
TRBV12-3/TRBV12-4	TRBJ2-1	CASRQQGIPNNEQFF